What follows are 14 T cell receptor beta chains derived from one specimen sequenced in a study of blood T cell repertoires in COVID-19. This table comes from immunoSEQ multiplex PCR, and its TCRdb copy is limited to in-frame clones, with some not included. The sample yields a few hundred thousand clones, around 84% seen once. Sequences were obtained from PBMCs or T cells enriched from blood (not recorded which). Receptors originate from a man aged 35 to 55 who had been exposed to COVID-19.

This clone has only one observation. The rearrangement joins TRBV27 to TRBJ2-1, with 12 bases that match TRBD2. The CDR3 is 14 residues long. V lost 6 bases and J lost 13; bases outside the gene matches: 10. Per germline, CDR1 MNHEY and CDR2 SMNVEV (reference sequence). The CDR3 DNA reads as TGTGCCAGCAGACTAGCGGGAGGTTTGTCCGTTCAGTTCTTC. It specifies CASRLAGGLSVQFF.

In regard to this clone: Just one base apart from a much larger clone, this may be a read error. The same CDR3 also results from other DNA sequences found in this sample. The chain has TRBV3-1 (or the pseudogene TRBV3-2) and TRBJ1-5; TRBD1 matches at 7 bases. This CDR3 spans 13 amino acids. The germline CDR1 and CDR2 sequences are LGHDT and YNNKEL (reference sequence). Trimming at V came to 4 bases and at J to 4 bases, leaving 1 base not matched to a gene. CDR3 amino acids: CASSRDSNQPQHF. For the CDR3, the DNA is TGTGCCAGCAGCCGGGACAGTAATCAGCCCCAGCATTTT.

For this clone: Additional DNA sequences in this sample encode the identical CDR3. V is TRBV3-1 (or the pseudogene TRBV3-2) and J is TRBJ1-1; D gene unclear. V lost 0 bases and J 7 bases, leaving 6 bases between the germline ends. CDR1 and CDR2 (germline): LGHDT, YNNKEL (reference sequence). The CDR3 totals 12 residues. CDR3 nucleotides: TGTGCCAGCAGCCAAGAAGGAGGTGAAGCTTTCTTT. Translated, it gives CASSQEGGEAFF.

This clone was counted between two and nine times. The chain links TRBV7-9 to TRBJ2-3; 7 nucleotides agree with TRBD2. Germline V gene data show CDR1 as SEHNR and CDR2 as FQNEAQ (reference sequence). The CDR3 has 15 amino acids. The V gene end was trimmed by 7 bases and the J gene end by 5 bases; junction bases not matched to a gene: 12. CDR3 in DNA: TGTGCCAGCACAGAAAGCGGGACGTGGGGAGATACGCAGTATTTT. Amino acid sequence: CASTESGTWGDTQYF. Based on the CDR3 plus reference TRBV7-9 and TRBJ2-3, the full variable domain is DTGVSQNPRHKITKRGQNVTFRCDPISEHNRLYWYRQTLGQGPEFLTYFQNEAQLEKSRLLSDRFSAERPKGSFSTLEIQRTEQGDSAMYLCASTESGTWGDTQYFGPGTRLTVL.

The J gene is TRBJ2-1, the V gene TRBV29-1, with D perhaps matching TRBD1 (6 bases). Germline CDR1 and CDR2: SQVTM and ANQGSEA. The CDR3 extends over 13 amino acids. The V gene lost 4 bases and the J gene lost 7 bases, with 14 bases spanning the gap. The CDR3 here is CSVVETGLNEQFF. DNA for the CDR3: TGCAGCGTTGTAGAAACAGGGTTGAATGAGCAGTTCTTC.

V usage is TRBV27 and J usage is TRBJ2-1; 9 bases fit TRBD2. Per the germline V gene, CDR1 is MNHEY and CDR2 is SMNVEV (reference sequence). This CDR3 contains 19 residues. V lost 2 bases to trimming and J lost 8 bases; unmatched junction nucleotides: 19. CDR3 coding DNA: TGTGCCAGCAGTTTAAACCACGATAGCGGGAGCGATCATGGCGATGAGCAGTTCTTC. Its translation: CASSLNHDSGSDHGDEQFF.

The chain has TRBV18 and TRBJ2-1; 8 positions agree with TRBD2. Germline CDR1 and CDR2: KGHSH and LQKENI. This CDR3 region has 14 residues. V was clipped by 3 bases and J by 9 bases; unmatched bases: 7. The CDR3 nucleotides are TGTGCCAGCTCACCCCGCGGGAGGCCCCCTGAGCAGTTCTTC. Translated: CASSPRGRPPEQFF.

This clone was seen only a few times. The chain couples TRBV3-1 (or the pseudogene TRBV3-2) to TRBJ2-5; D not resolved. V gave up 1 base and J gave up 5 bases, with 8 bases separating them. The CDR3 contains 13 residues. Germline V CDR1 and CDR2: LGHDT, YNNKEL (reference sequence). CDR3 DNA sequence: TGTGCCAGCAGCCAAGTCGGTCGGGAGACCCAGTACTTC. Its translation: CASSQVGRETQYF.

V gene TRBV5-1 combines with J gene TRBJ2-1; 11 bases fit TRBD2. The junction had 5 bases not matched to a gene; V was cut back by 0 bases and J by 6 bases. In germline, CDR1 is SGHRS, CDR2 YFSETQ. The CDR3 is made up of 16 amino acids. Here the CDR3 reads CASSLGGTSGFNEQFF. Written as DNA, the CDR3 is TGCGCCAGCAGCTTGGGGGGGACTAGCGGATTCAATGAGCAGTTCTTC.

This rearrangement joins TRBV5-4 to TRBJ2-1, with 9 positions matching TRBD1. The V segment lost 5 bases and the J segment 2 bases; nucleotides outside the gene matches: 5. This CDR3 is 15 amino acids long. From germline, CDR1 is SGHNT and CDR2 YYREEE (reference sequence). CDR3 amino acids: CASSRTGGAYNEQFF. CDR3 DNA: TGTGCCAGCAGTCGAACAGGGGGCGCCTACAATGAGCAGTTCTTC.

CDR3 residues: CASSRDGGYTGELFF. The CDR3 DNA reads TGTGCCAGCAGCCGTGACGGCGGGTACACCGGGGAGCTGTTTTTT. This chain joins TRBV5-4 and TRBJ2-2, with D possibly TRBD2 on 5 matching bases. The CDR3 sequence is 15 residues long. Germline loops: CDR1 SGHNT, CDR2 YYREEE (reference sequence). V shed 4 bases and J shed 3 bases, with 13 bases lying between them.

This sequence joins TRBV12-3 or TRBV12-4 and TRBJ2-1; 12 nucleotides agree with TRBD2. The CDR3 runs to 13 residues. Losses at the gene ends were 5 bases for V and 7 bases for J; bases not matched to a gene: 0. The CDR3 sequence: CASSGLAGNEQFF. For the CDR3, the DNA is TGTGCCAGCAGTGGACTAGCGGGGAATGAGCAGTTCTTC.

The sample holds one count of this clone. The rearrangement joins TRBV30 to TRBJ1-3; weak D call: TRBD1 (6 bases). Looked up from germline, CDR1 is GTSNPN and CDR2 is SVGIG (reference sequence). CDR3 size: 13 residues. V lost 2 bases and J 3 bases, leaving 8 bases between the germline ends. The CDR3 nucleotides read TGTGCCTGGAGTTTCAGGGGTGGAAACACCATATATTTT. Translation: CAWSFRGGNTIYF.

Here the CDR3 reads CASSPTSGHEQFF. CDR3 in DNA: TGTGCCAGCTCACCGACTAGCGGGCATGAGCAGTTCTTC. The chain employs TRBV18 and TRBJ2-1; 10 nucleotides line up with TRBD2. The CDR3 is made up of 13 amino acids. V dropped 3 bases and J dropped 8; count of bases not matched to a gene: 1. Germline V gene data show CDR1 as KGHSH and CDR2 as LQKENI.